A selection of T cell receptor beta chains follows, all from one sample in a study of human CD8 memory T cell subsets. TCRdb reprocessed the 5' RACE reads and stores each CDR3 protein as one record, lacking DNA. Its listing shows some 10,000 distinct CDR3 sequences. The sequencing input was CD8+ T cells from PBMCs. The receptors originated from a human donor in good health. Each CDR3 is given with its conserved first and last residue. Clone size appears in some rows only: once, few, many, or a class for an expanded clone.

v_gene,j_gene,abundance,CDR3aa
TRBV7-8,TRBJ1-2,.,CASSTSPGLSNYGYTF
TRBV5-1,TRBJ2-3,.,CASSGTDRPDTQYF
TRBV2,TRBJ2-2,.,CASSPGTLKTNTGELFF
TRBV18,TRBJ2-5,.,CASSPEGLEETQYF
TRBV27,TRBJ1-6,.,CASSFTGAARSPLHF
TRBV20-1,TRBJ2-7,.,CSARGGLHLYEQYF
TRBV7-6,TRBJ2-1,.,CASSLGTSGSIYNEQFF
TRBV3-1,TRBJ2-1,medium-sized,CASSQAGGRRNEQFF
TRBV5-1,TRBJ2-7,.,CASSLGFDGGTSYEQYF
TRBV20-1,TRBJ2-1,.,CSAEDGYNEQFF
TRBV6-2/TRBV6-3,TRBJ2-7,.,CASKSVSYEQYF
TRBV10-2,TRBJ1-2,.,CASSPYHRRANYGYTF